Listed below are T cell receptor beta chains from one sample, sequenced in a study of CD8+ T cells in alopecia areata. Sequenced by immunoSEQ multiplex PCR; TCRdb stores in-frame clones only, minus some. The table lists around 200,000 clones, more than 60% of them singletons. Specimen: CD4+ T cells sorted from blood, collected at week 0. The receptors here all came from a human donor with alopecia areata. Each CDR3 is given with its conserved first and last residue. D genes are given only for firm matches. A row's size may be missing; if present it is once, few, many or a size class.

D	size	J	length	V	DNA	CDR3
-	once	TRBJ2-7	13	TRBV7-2	TGTGCCAGCAGCTTATTTGTGGACTACGAGCAGTACTTC	CASSLFVDYEQYF
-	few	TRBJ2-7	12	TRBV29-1	TGCAGCGTTTTCTCGGATAGGTACGAGCAGTACTTC	CSVFSDRYEQYF
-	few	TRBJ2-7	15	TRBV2	TGTGCCAGCAGTCCCGATGTGACAGAGACTTACGAGCAGTACTTC	CASSPDVTETYEQYF
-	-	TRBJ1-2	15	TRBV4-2	TGTGCCAGCAGCCAAGAAAGGCAGGGGATCTATGGCTACACCTTC	CASSQERQGIYGYTF
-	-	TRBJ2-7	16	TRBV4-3	TGCGCCAGCAGCCAAGATGCAGGCGACAGCACATACGAGCAGTACTTC	CASSQDAGDSTYEQYF
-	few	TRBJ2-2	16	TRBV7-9	TGTGCCAGCAGCACGTACCGGGACCATAATACCGGGGAGCTGTTTTTT	CASSTYRDHNTGELFF
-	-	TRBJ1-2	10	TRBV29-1	TGCAGCGTGCATGGTAGTGGCTACACCTTC	CSVHGSGYTF
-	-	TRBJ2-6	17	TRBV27	TGTGCCAGCACCTCCCTTTCGCGGCACTCTGGGGCCAACGTCCTGACTTTC	CASTSLSRHSGANVLTF
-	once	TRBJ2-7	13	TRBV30	TGTGCCTGGAGTGTAGGCGGCTCCTACGAGCAGTACTTC	CAWSVGGSYEQYF
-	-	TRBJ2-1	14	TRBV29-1	TGCAGCGGTGCTACGCAGGTCGGGAGCGATGAGCAGTTCTTC	CSGATQVGSDEQFF
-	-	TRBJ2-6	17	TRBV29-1	TGCAGCGTTGAAGGAGGGGGCGGACTATACGGGGCCAACGTCCTGACTTTC	CSVEGGGGLYGANVLTF
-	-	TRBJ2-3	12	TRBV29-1	TGCAGCGTTGAGAGGGGGGCAGATACGCAGTATTTT	CSVERGADTQYF
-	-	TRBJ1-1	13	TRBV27	TGTGCCAGCAGTCCTTTTAGGAACACTGAAGCTTTCTTT	CASSPFRNTEAFF
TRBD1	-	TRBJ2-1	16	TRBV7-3	TGTGCCAGCAGCTTGCAGGGGGAGAGCTCCTACAATGAGCAGTTCTTC	CASSLQGESSYNEQFF
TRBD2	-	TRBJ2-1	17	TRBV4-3	TGCGCCAGCAGCCAAGGAGCAGCGGGACTAGCAAGCAATGAGCAGTTCTTC	CASSQGAAGLASNEQFF
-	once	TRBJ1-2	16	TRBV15	TGTGCCACCAGCAGAGATCTTGGGGCGACAGGAGCTCGCTACACCTTC	CATSRDLGATGARYTF
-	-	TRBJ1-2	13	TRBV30	TGTGCCTGGGGAGAGGTTTCGGGCTATGGCTACACCTTC	CAWGEVSGYGYTF
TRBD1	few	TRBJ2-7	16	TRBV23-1	TGCGCCAGCACCCAAAGGAGGGGACAGGGGGATTACGAGCAGTACTTC	CASTQRRGQGDYEQYF
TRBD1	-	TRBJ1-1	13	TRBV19	TGTGCCAGTAATGGACAGGTGAACACTGAAGCTTTCTTT	CASNGQVNTEAFF
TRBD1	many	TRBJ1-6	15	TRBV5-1	TGCGCCAGCAGCACCCGACAGGGAAGGAATTCACCCCTCCACTTT	CASSTRQGRNSPLHF
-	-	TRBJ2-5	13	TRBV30	TGTGCCTGGAGTGCTGCTACTATCACCTCCCAGTACTTC	CAWSAATITSQYF
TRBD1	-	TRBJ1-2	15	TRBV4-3	TGCGCCAGCAGCCAAGGACAGGGGGCGTATAATGGCTACACCTTC	CASSQGQGAYNGYTF
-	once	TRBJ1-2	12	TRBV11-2	TGTGCCAGCCGGGGAGGGAGGTATGGCTACACCTTC	CASRGGRYGYTF
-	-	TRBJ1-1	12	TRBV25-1	TGTGCCAGCACCCCGGACCTAGGGGAGGCTTTCTTT	CASTPDLGEAFF
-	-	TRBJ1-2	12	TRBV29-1	TGCAGCGTTGGGCAGCCGAGCTATGGCTACACCTTC	CSVGQPSYGYTF
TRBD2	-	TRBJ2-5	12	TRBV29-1	TGCAGCCACGCGGGGGGTCTGGAGACCCAGTACTTC	CSHAGGLETQYF
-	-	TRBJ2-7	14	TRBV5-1	TGCGCCAGCAGCGACGGGACGGTAAACTACGAGCAGTACTTC	CASSDGTVNYEQYF
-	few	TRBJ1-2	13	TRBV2	TGTGCCAGCAGTGAATCGGATTACTATGGCTACACCTTC	CASSESDYYGYTF
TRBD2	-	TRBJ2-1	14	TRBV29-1	TGCAGCGCTGACGCTAGCGGGGCTTACAATGAGCAGTTCTTC	CSADASGAYNEQFF
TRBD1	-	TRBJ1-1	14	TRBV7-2	TGTGCCAGCAGTAAGGACAGGGGGCCGGTTGAAGCTTTCTTT	CASSKDRGPVEAFF
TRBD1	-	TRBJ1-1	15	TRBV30	TGTGCCTGGAGTCCAAACCACAGGGGGAACACTGAAGCTTTCTTT	CAWSPNHRGNTEAFF
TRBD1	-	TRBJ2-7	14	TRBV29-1	TGCAGCGTTGCGAGGGACAGGGGTACCTACGAGCAGTACTTC	CSVARDRGTYEQYF
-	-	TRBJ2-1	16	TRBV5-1	TGCGCCAGCAGCTTGTCCGGGACCTTCAAAGGCAATGAGCAGTTCTTC	CASSLSGTFKGNEQFF
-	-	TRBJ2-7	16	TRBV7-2	TGTGCCAGCAGCCCGTGGTCTGGGATAATCTCCTACGAGCAGTACTTC	CASSPWSGIISYEQYF
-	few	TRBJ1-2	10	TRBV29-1	TGCAGCGTCGGGAGACAGGGCTACACCTTC	CSVGRQGYTF
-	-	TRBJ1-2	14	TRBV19	TGTGCCAGTAGTAGTGGACAGACTAACTATGGCTACACCTTC	CASSSGQTNYGYTF
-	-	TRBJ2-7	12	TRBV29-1	TGCAGCGTCGGGCTCAGCACCTACGAGCAGTACTTC	CSVGLSTYEQYF
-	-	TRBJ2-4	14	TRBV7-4	TGTGCCAGCAGCTTAAGAGGGGACAAAAACATTCAGTACTTC	CASSLRGDKNIQYF
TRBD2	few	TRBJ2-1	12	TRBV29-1	TGCAGCGTTGAATTAGCGGGGGCAGAGCAGTTCTTC	CSVELAGAEQFF
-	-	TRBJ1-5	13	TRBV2	TGTGCCAGCAGTGGTCAGGAAGGGCAGCCCCAGCATTTT	CASSGQEGQPQHF
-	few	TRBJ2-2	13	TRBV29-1	TGCAGCGCCAAGACAGGATCCACCGGGGAGCTGTTTTTT	CSAKTGSTGELFF
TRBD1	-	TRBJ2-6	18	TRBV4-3	TGCGCCAGCAGCCAAGATACAGGGGTCATATCTGGGGCCAACGTCCTGACTTTC	CASSQDTGVISGANVLTF
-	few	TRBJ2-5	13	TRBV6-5	TGTGCCAGCACGGACTCCGGGCAAGAGACCCAGTACTTC	CASTDSGQETQYF
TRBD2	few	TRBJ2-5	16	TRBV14	TGTGCCAGCAGCCAAGTTTCTAGCGGGAGGGTGGAGACCCAGTACTTC	CASSQVSSGRVETQYF
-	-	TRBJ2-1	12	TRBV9	TGTGCCAGCAGCGTAAACTACAATGAGCAGTTCTTC	CASSVNYNEQFF
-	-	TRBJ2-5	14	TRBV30	TGTGCCCAGAGGGAAAAGCGGACAAAAGAGACCCAGTACTTC	CAQREKRTKETQYF
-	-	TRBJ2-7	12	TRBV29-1	TGCAGCGTTATGCTCCAGAGCTACGAGCAGTACTTC	CSVMLQSYEQYF
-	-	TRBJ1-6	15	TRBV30	TGTGCCTGGAGTGCGGGGGGACAACTTGGTTCACCCCTCCACTTT	CAWSAGGQLGSPLHF
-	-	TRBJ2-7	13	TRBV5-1	TGCGCCAGCAGCTCGACTACTTTATACGAGCAGTACTTC	CASSSTTLYEQYF
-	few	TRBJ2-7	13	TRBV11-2	TGTGCCAGCAGCCGAGGGGCGCCGTACGAGCAGTACTTC	CASSRGAPYEQYF
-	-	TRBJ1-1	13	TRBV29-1	TGCAGCGTACGGGGTATCGCCCCAACTGAAGCTTTCTTT	CSVRGIAPTEAFF
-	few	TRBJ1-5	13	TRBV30	TGTGCCTGGAGCGGAGGGCTGAATCAGCCCCAGCATTTT	CAWSGGLNQPQHF
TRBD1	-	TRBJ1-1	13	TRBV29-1	TGCAGCGTGGCGCCAGGGGGTAACACTGAAGCTTTCTTT	CSVAPGGNTEAFF
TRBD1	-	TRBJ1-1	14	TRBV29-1	TGCAGCGTTGACCGGACAGGGTTGAGTACTGAAGCTTTCTTT	CSVDRTGLSTEAFF